This T cell receptor (beta chain) was retrieved from a study of T cell responses to AZD1222 COVID-19 vaccine. Regarding the study as a whole: Recipients of two AZD1222 doses showed rising Spike-specific TCR breadth and depth. Clonal diversity was possibly underestimated; the donors were predominantly white British and more often female.

Repertoires were generated with immunoSEQ multiplex PCR, while TCRdb's copy carries only in-frame clones and drops some. The sample includes some 160,000 clones, more than 85% of them seen just once. CDR1 and CDR2 (germline): SGDLS, YYNGEE. The V gene lost 0 bases and the J gene lost 6 bases, with 6 bases spanning the gap. The CDR3 covers 12 residues. As concerns this clone: Its target is unknown.

The receptor's source is an adult in good health. The rearrangement uses TRBV9 and TRBJ1-2; perhaps TRBD1 as D (6 bases). Sequenced material: peripheral blood, taken on day 0 of AZD1222 vaccination. The CDR3 DNA is TGTGCCAGCAGCGTAGCAGGGGATGGCTACACCTTC. Its translation: CASSVAGDGYTF.